This is a list of T cell receptor beta chains from one sample in a study of beta chain features in type 1 diabetes. Only in-frame clones appear in the TCRdb table, and some are missing; sequencing was by immunoSEQ multiplex PCR. This table has approximately 260,000 clones, roughly a quarter appearing once. What was sequenced was naive CD4+ T cells from blood. Every receptor here comes from a woman between 25 and 40 years old with type 1 diabetes. The CDR3 runs from the conserved cysteine through the conserved F or W. D genes are given only for firm matches. The size field is filled for only some rows; it gives once, few, many or a size class.

length: 13
J: TRBJ2-2
size: few
D: NA
V: TRBV5-1
CDR3: CASSLVGVGELFF
DNA: TGCGCCAGCAGCTTGGTAGGAGTCGGGGAGCTGTTTTTT

length: 17
J: TRBJ2-6
size: few
D: NA
V: TRBV30
CDR3: CAWSGGPGNAGANVLTF
DNA: TGTGCCTGGAGTGGGGGCCCAGGGAACGCTGGGGCCAACGTCCTGACTTTC

length: 14
J: TRBJ1-4
size: NA
D: NA
V: TRBV7-8
CDR3: CASSFGTTNEKLFF
DNA: TGTGCCAGCAGCTTCGGGACAACTAATGAAAAACTGTTTTTT

length: 18
J: TRBJ1-4
size: once
D: TRBD1
V: TRBV15
CDR3: CATSGRTGTMLTNEKLFF
DNA: TGTGCCACCAGCGGGCGGACAGGGACAATGTTAACTAATGAAAAACTGTTTTTT

length: 15
J: TRBJ2-3
size: NA
D: TRBD1
V: TRBV28
CDR3: CASSKTGGVTDTQYF
DNA: TGTGCCAGCAGTAAAACAGGGGGCGTTACAGATACGCAGTATTTT

length: 14
J: TRBJ2-5
size: NA
D: TRBD1
V: TRBV19
CDR3: CASSGDRGSLIQYF
DNA: TGTGCCAGTAGTGGGGACAGGGGCTCTTTAATCCAGTACTTC

length: 13
J: TRBJ2-5
size: NA
D: NA
V: TRBV27
CDR3: CASTDTWRETQYF
DNA: TGTGCCAGCACAGACACTTGGCGAGAGACCCAGTACTTC

length: 12
J: TRBJ2-7
size: few
D: NA
V: TRBV11-2
CDR3: CASSLDRNEQYF
DNA: TGTGCCAGCAGCTTAGATCGTAACGAGCAGTACTTC

length: 17
J: TRBJ2-6
size: NA
D: TRBD1
V: TRBV5-1
CDR3: CASSLGTGEAGANVLTF
DNA: TGCGCCAGCAGCTTGGGGACAGGCGAGGCTGGGGCCAACGTCCTGACTTTC

length: 13
J: TRBJ2-7
size: few
D: NA
V: TRBV7-9
CDR3: CASSSGTLYEQYF
DNA: TGTGCCAGCAGCTCTGGGACACTCTACGAGCAGTACTTC

length: 13
J: TRBJ2-5
size: NA
D: NA
V: TRBV2
CDR3: CASSARRQETQYF
DNA: TGTGCCAGCAGTGCGAGGCGGCAAGAGACCCAGTACTTC

length: 14
J: TRBJ1-3
size: few
D: TRBD1
V: TRBV7-6
CDR3: CASSLGTGGNTIYF
DNA: TGTGCCAGCAGCTTAGGGACAGGGGGAAACACCATATATTTT

length: 16
J: TRBJ2-3
size: NA
D: NA
V: TRBV28
CDR3: CASSYPSLAATDTQYF
DNA: TGTGCCAGCAGTTACCCCTCCTTAGCAGCCACAGATACGCAGTATTTT

length: 17
J: TRBJ2-1
size: NA
D: TRBD2
V: TRBV4-2
CDR3: CASSQGTSGRSYNEQFF
DNA: TGTGCCAGCAGCCAAGGCACTAGCGGGCGCTCCTACAATGAGCAGTTCTTC

length: 15
J: TRBJ2-5
size: few
D: NA
V: TRBV9
CDR3: CASSVAGRAQETQYF
DNA: TGTGCCAGCAGCGTAGCGGGCAGGGCCCAAGAGACCCAGTACTTC